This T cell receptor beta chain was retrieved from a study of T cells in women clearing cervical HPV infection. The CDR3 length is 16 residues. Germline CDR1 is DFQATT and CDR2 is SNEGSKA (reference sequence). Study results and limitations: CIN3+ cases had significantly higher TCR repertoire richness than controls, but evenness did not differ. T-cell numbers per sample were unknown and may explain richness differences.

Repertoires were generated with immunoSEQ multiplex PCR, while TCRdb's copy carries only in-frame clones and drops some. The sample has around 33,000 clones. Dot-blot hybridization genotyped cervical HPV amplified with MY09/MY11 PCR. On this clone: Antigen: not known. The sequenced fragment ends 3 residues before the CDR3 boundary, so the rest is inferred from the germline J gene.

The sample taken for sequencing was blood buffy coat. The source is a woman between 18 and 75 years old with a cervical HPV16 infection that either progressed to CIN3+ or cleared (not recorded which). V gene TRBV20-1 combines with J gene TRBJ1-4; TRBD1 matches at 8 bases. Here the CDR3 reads CSARDWATGDNSPLFF. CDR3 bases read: TGCAGTGCTAGAGATTGGGCGACAGGGGATAATTCACCA.